This T cell receptor beta chain was recovered during a study of blood T cell repertoires in COVID-19. In the study overall: Acute and convalescent COVID-19 specimens originated in the United States, Italy and Spain. From T cells, B-cell-depleted T cells, or PBMCs came the material, which was cDNA or gDNA.

Per the authors' pipeline: Nucleated cell number was recorded as an estimate derived from reference gene primer amplification. The data were produced by immunoSEQ multiplex PCR, yet TCRdb's version contains in-frame clones alone and is incomplete. The V and J calls and clone size come from that table; D and trimming were worked out from the DNA. The table records approximately 160,000 clones, around 83% of them present only once. J lost 6 bases, V lost 7 bases, and 4 bases had no gene match. Germline assignment: CDR1 SQVTM and CDR2 ANQGSEA. The CDR3 covers 11 residues. The sequenced sample was peripheral blood. This receptor was identified in a man in his fifties or sixties with active or convalescent COVID-19. The chain employs TRBV29-1 and TRBJ1-2; 8 positions match TRBD1. DNA of the CDR3: TGCAGCGCCCGACAGGGGAATGGCTACACCTTC. Encoded protein: CSARQGNGYTF.